This T cell receptor (beta chain) was sequenced in a study of early stage breast cancer tumors. Study at large: ER+/PR+/HER2- status applied to about 70% of the 16 invasive breast tumors. Study outcomes and limitations: Tumor and normal breast were distinguished via blood comparison in about 90% of the 16 patients.

The CDR3 runs to 14 residues. The V and J ends lost 4 bases and 7 bases, in that order; junction bases with no gene match: 9. Looked up from germline, CDR1 is MNHEY and CDR2 is SMNVEV (reference sequence). The repertoire was sequenced with immunoSEQ multiplex PCR; TCRdb's copy has only in-frame clones and lacks some. The data contain about 20,000 clones, 60% to 85% of them singletons. On this clone: Its antigen is as yet unknown.

The sequencing input was blood. This TCR derives from a person between 55 and 69 years old with breast cancer. The genes are TRBV27 and TRBJ1-2, with 7 bases matching TRBD1. The CDR3 is CASSSPVRGLGYTF. DNA of the CDR3: TGTGCCAGCAGTTCCCCCGTTAGGGGGCTTGGCTACACCTTC.